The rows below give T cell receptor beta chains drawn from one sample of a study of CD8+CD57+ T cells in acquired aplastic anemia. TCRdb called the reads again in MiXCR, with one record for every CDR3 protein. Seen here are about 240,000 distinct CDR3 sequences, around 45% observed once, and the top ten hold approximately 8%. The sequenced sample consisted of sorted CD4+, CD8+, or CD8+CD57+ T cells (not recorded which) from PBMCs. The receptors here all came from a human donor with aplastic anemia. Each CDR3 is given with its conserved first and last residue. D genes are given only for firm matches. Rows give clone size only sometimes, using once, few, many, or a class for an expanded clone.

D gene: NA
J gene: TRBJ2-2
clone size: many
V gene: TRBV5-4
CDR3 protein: CASSLGTNTGELFF
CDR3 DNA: TGTGCCAGCAGCTTAGGGACAAACACCGGGGAGCTGTTTTTT

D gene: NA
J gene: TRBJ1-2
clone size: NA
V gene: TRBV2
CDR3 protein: CASREDSQGIYGYTF
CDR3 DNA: TGTGCCAGCAGGGAGGACTCCCAGGGGATATATGGCTACACCTTC

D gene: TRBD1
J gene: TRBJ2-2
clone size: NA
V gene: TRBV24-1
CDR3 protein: CATSGTGKVGELFF
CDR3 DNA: TGTGCCACCAGTGGGACAGGGAAGGTCGGGGAGCTGTTTTTT

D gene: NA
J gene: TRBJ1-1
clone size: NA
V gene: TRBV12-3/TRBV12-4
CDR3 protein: CASSYREGAEAFF
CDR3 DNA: TGTGCCAGCAGTTACAGGGAGGGGGCTGAAGCTTTCTTT

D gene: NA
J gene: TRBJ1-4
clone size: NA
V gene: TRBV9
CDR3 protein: CASSVGDFHEKLFF
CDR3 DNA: TGTGCCAGCAGCGTAGGGGATTTTCATGAAAAACTGTTTTTT

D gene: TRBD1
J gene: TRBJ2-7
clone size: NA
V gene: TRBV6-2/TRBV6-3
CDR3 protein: CASTVRWTGHIYEQYF
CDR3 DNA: TGTGCCAGCACCGTAAGGTGGACAGGTCATATTTACGAGCAGTACTTC

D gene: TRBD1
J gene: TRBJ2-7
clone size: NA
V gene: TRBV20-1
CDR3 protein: CSAEGQGSYEQYF
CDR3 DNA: TGCAGTGCTGAAGGACAGGGGTCCTACGAGCAGTACTTC

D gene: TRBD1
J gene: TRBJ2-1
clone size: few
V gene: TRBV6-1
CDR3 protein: CASGLTGGREQFF
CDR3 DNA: TGTGCCAGCGGTTTGACAGGGGGCAGAGAGCAGTTCTTC

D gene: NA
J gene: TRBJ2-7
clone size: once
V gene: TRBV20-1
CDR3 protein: CSAETVEIMQYF
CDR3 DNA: TGCAGTGCCGAGACAGTGGAGATTATGCAGTACTTC

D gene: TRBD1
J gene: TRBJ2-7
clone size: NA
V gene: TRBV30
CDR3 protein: CAWSWDSTYEQYF
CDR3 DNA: TGTGCCTGGAGTTGGGACAGTACCTACGAGCAGTACTTC

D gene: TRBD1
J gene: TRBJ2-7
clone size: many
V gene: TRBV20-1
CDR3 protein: CSARYRGTHEQYF
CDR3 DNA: TGCAGTGCCAGGTACAGGGGTACCCACGAGCAGTACTTC

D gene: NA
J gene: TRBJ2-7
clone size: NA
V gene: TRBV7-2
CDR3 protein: CASSLGQRYEQYF
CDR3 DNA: TGTGCCAGCAGCCTAGGACAGAGGTACGAGCAGTACTTC

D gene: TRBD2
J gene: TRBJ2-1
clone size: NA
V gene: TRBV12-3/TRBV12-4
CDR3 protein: CASSRTSGMEQFF
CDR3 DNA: TGTGCCAGCAGTAGGACTAGCGGGATGGAGCAGTTCTTC

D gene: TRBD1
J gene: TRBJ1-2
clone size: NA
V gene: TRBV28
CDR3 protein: CASSPGTGSTF
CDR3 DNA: TGTGCCAGCAGTCCCGGGACAGGGTCCACCTTC

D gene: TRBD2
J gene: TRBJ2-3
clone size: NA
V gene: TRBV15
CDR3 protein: CATSHPGLAETSTDTQYF
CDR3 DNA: TGTGCCACCAGCCACCCGGGACTAGCGGAGACATCTACAGATACGCAGTATTTT

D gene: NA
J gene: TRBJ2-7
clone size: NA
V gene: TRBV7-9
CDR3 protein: CASSFGRYEQYF
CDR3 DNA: TGTGCCAGCAGCTTCGGACGGTACGAGCAGTACTTC

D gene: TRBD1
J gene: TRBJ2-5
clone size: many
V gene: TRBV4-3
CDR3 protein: CASSQQGAGSQETQYF
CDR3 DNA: TGCGCCAGCAGCCAGCAGGGGGCGGGTTCTCAAGAGACCCAGTACTTC

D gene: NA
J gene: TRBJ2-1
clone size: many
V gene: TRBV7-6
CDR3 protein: CASSPSSPEQFF
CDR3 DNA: TGTGCCAGCAGCCCCTCATCCCCCGAGCAGTTCTTC

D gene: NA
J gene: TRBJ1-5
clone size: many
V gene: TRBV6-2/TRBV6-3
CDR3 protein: CASSYSAGQPQHF
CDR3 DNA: TGTGCCAGCAGTTACTCCGCTGGGCAGCCCCAGCATTTT

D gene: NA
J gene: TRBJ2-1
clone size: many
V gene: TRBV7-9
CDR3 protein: CASSLGRPEQFF
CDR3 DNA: TGTGCCAGCAGCCTCGGCAGACCCGAGCAGTTCTTC

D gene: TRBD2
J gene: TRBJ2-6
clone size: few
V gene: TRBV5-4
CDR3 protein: CASSGLAGAKDRYSGANVLTF
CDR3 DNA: TGTGCCAGCAGCGGACTAGCGGGAGCTAAGGACAGATACTCTGGGGCCAACGTCCTGACTTTC

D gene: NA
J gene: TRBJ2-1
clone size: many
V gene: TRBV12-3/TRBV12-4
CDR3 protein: CASSALWTGWLHDEQFF
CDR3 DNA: TGTGCCAGCAGTGCCCTTTGGACGGGCTGGCTACATGATGAGCAGTTCTTC

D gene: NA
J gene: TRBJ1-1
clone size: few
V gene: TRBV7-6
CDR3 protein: CASSPNVDTEAFF
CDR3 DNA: TGTGCCAGCAGCCCAAACGTGGACACTGAAGCTTTCTTT

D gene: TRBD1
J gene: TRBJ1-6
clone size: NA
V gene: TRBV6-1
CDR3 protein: CASSVGTGNSPLHF
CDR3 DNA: TGTGCCAGCAGTGTCGGGACAGGCAATTCACCCCTCCACTTT

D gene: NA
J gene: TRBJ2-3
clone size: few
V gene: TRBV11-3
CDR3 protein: CASSRRGTDTQYF
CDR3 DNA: TGTGCCAGCAGCCGACGGGGAACAGATACGCAGTATTTT

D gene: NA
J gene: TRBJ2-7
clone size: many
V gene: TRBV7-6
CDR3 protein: CASSLEDRGYEQYF
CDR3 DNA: TGTGCCAGCAGCTTAGAGGACAGAGGGTACGAGCAGTACTTC

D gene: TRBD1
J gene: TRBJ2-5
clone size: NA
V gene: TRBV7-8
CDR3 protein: CASNRGDRYQETQYF
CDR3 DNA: TGTGCCAGCAACAGAGGGGACAGGTACCAAGAGACCCAGTACTTC

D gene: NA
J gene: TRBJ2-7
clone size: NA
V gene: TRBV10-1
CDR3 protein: CASSGQRTYEQYF
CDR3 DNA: TGCGCCAGCAGTGGACAGAGGACCTACGAGCAGTACTTC

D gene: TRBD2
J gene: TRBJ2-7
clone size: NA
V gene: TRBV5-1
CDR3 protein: CASSATSGVYEQYF
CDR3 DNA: TGCGCCAGCAGCGCGACTAGCGGGGTCTACGAGCAGTACTTC

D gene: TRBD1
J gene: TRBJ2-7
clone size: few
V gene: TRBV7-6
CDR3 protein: CASSLTGGYEQYF
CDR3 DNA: TGTGCCAGCAGCTTAACAGGGGGGTACGAGCAGTACTTC

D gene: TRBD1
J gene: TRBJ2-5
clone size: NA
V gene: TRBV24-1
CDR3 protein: CATSPRGQGAETQYF
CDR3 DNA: TGTGCCACCAGTCCTAGGGGGCAGGGGGCGGAGACCCAGTACTTC

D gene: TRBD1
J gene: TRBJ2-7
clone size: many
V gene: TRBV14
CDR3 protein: CASSWGQISYEQYF
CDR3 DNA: TGTGCCAGCAGCTGGGGACAGATCTCCTACGAGCAGTACTTC

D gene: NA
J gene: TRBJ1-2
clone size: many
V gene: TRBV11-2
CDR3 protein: CASSFSGQGSGYTF
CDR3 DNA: TGTGCCAGCAGCTTCTCCGGCCAGGGGAGCGGCTACACCTTC

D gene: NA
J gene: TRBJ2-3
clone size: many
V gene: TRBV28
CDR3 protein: CASTITGDADTQYF
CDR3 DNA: TGTGCCAGCACCATCACGGGGGACGCAGATACGCAGTATTTT

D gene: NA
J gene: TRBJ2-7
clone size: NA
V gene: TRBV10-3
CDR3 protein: CAISESNEQYF
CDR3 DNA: TGTGCCATCAGTGAGTCGAACGAGCAGTACTTC

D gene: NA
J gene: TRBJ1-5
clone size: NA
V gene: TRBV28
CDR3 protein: CASSKMWDSNQPQHF
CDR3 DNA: TGTGCCAGCAGTAAAATGTGGGATAGCAATCAGCCCCAGCATTTT

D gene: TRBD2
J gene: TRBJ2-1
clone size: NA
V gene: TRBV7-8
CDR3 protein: CASSPTSRGGSYNEQFF
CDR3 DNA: TGCGCCAGCAGCCCCACCTCCCGGGGGGGTTCCTACAATGAGCAGTTCTTC

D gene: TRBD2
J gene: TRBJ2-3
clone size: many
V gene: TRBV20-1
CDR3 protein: CSATLADTDTQYF
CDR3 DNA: TGCAGTGCCACACTAGCGGACACAGATACGCAGTATTTT

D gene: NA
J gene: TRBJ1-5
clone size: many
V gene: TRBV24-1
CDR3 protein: CATSDRTRNQPQHF
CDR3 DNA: TGTGCCACCAGTGACCGGACACGGAATCAGCCCCAGCATTTT

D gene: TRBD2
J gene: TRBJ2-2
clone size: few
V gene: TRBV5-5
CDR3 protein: CASSLPGLGGTGELFF
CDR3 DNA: TGTGCCAGCAGCTTGCCGGGACTAGGAGGGACCGGGGAGCTGTTTTTT

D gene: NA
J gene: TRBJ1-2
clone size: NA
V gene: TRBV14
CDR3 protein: CASSQDLQGRGGYTF
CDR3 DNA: TGTGCCAGCAGCCAAGATCTTCAGGGGAGGGGTGGCTACACCTTC

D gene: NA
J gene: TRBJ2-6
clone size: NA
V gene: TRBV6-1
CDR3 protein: CASTEETGGANVLTF
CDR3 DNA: TGTGCCAGCACCGAAGAGACGGGTGGGGCCAACGTCCTGACTTTC

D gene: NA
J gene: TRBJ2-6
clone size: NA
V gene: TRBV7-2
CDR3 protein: CASSLGLVYGANVLTF
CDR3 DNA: TGTGCCAGCAGCTTAGGATTGGTTTATGGGGCCAACGTCCTGACTTTC

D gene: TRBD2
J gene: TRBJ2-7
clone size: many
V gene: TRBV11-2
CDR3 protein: CASSPGLAREQYF
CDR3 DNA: TGTGCCAGCAGCCCGGGACTAGCGCGGGAGCAGTACTTC

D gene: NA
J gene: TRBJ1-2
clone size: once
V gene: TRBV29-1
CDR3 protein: CSVWTTYGYTF
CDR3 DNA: TGCAGCGTATGGACAACTTATGGCTACACCTTC

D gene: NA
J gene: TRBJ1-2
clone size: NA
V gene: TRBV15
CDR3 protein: CATSRDRGYTF
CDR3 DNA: TGTGCCACCAGCAGAGATAGGGGCTACACCTTC